These 29 T cell receptor beta chains came from one sample sequenced in a study of a mutant IDH1 vaccine in newly diagnosed glioma. Antigen specificity for these receptors is unknown. Clones were read by immunoSEQ multiplex PCR, and TCRdb kept only the in-frame ones, dropping some. This table has about 67,000 clones, approximately 90% appearing once. As to time point: week 11, during vaccination. Mutant IDH1 20-mer peptide, at 300 ug, made up each vaccine dose, with topical imiquimod. Source: PBMCs, taken from a glioma patient whose treatment included an IDH1 peptide vaccine. These receptors were collected from a man between 40 and 49 years old with glioma.

J is TRBJ2-2 and V is TRBV11-2; tentative D call: TRBD1 (5 bases). The CDR3 is 15 residues long. The V gene lost 3 bases and the J gene lost 1 base, with 9 bases spanning the gap. The V gene's germline CDR1 is SGHAT and CDR2 FQNNGV. The DNA of the CDR3 is TGTGCCAGCAGCTTGGGCAGGGAGAACACCGGGGAGCTGTTTTTT. It is translated as CASSLGRENTGELFF. The full variable domain, its missing parts supplied by reference TRBV11-2 and TRBJ2-2, is EAGVAQSPRYKIIEKRQSVAFWCNPISGHATLYWYQQILGQGPKLLIQFQNNGVVDDSQLPKDRFSAERLKGVDSTLKIQPAKLEDSAVYLCASSLGRENTGELFFGEGSRLTVL.

The CDR3 protein is CASRGGIVYNEQFF. For the CDR3, the DNA is TGTGCCAGCAGGGGGGGCATCGTCTACAATGAGCAGTTCTTC. The chain combines TRBV5-4 with TRBJ2-1; D may match TRBD1 or TRBD2 (6 bases each). V was cut by 5 bases and J by 3 bases, with 12 bases left in between. CDR1 and CDR2 from the germline V gene are SGHNT and YYREEE (reference sequence). The CDR3 has 14 amino acids.

The chain joins TRBV19 to TRBJ1-1; maybe TRBD1 (6 bases). V dropped 5 bases and J dropped 2 bases, with 15 bases sitting between them. Germline V gene lookup returns CDR1 LNHDA and CDR2 SQIVND (reference sequence). CDR3 length: 15 residues. The chain's CDR3 is CASSPPGQINTEAFF. In nucleotides, the CDR3 is TGTGCCAGTAGTCCACCTGGACAGATCAACACTGAAGCTTTCTTT.

V and J are TRBV11-2 and TRBJ1-1, with D possibly TRBD1 on 6 matching bases. Germline V gene data show CDR1 as SGHAT and CDR2 as FQNNGV. Trimming left V 4 bases short and J 6 bases short, with 15 bases between. The CDR3 totals 14 residues. CDR3: CASSSPQKGAEAFF. In DNA form, the CDR3 reads TGTGCCAGCAGCTCCCCCCAGAAGGGGGCTGAAGCTTTCTTT.

The chain joins TRBV29-1 to TRBJ2-1, with 11 nucleotides matching TRBD2. J lost 6 bases, V lost 7 bases, and 8 bases had no gene match. This CDR3 spans 14 amino acids. Germline CDR1 is SQVTM and CDR2 is ANQGSEA. The chain's CDR3 is CSAFSGRALNEQFF. CDR3 in DNA: TGCAGCGCATTTAGCGGGAGGGCCCTCAATGAGCAGTTCTTC.

DNA for the CDR3: TGCAGCGTTGAAGGGGGGCAGGGGGCTTCGGCTTTCTTT. Translated: CSVEGGQGASAFF. The V and J genes are TRBV29-1 and TRBJ1-1, with 8 bases lining up with TRBD1. This CDR3 contains 13 residues. The germline gives CDR1 SQVTM, CDR2 ANQGSEA. Losses at the gene ends were 1 base for V and 11 bases for J; bases not matched to a gene: 9.

The chain has TRBV28 and TRBJ1-5; D uncertain. Germline V gene lookup returns CDR1 MDHEN and CDR2 SYDVKM. The CDR3 sequence is 14 residues long. V lost 6 bases and J lost 5, with 14 bases in between. The DNA of the CDR3 is TGTGCCAGCAGGGCTTCCGGGTTCTATCAGCCCCAGCATTTT. Protein: CASRASGFYQPQHF.

This chain joins TRBV6-1 and TRBJ1-5, with 10 positions matching TRBD1. This CDR3 has 14 amino acids. Per germline, CDR1 MNHNS and CDR2 SASEGT. Trimming removed 6 bases from V and 6 bases from J; junction bases left unmatched: 5. The DNA for the CDR3 is TGTGCCAGCAGAGCGACAGGGGGCGGTCAGCCCCAGCATTTT. Translated, it gives CASRATGGGQPQHF.

This clone was seen more than once but under ten times. The V call is TRBV7-9, the J call TRBJ1-5; D is undetermined. Germline V gives CDR1 SEHNR, CDR2 FQNEAQ (reference sequence). The CDR3 extends over 14 amino acids. V dropped 5 bases and J dropped 7 bases, with 15 bases sitting between them. In DNA form, the CDR3 reads TGTGCCAGCAGCCTTCGGGGAAAGGAACAGCCCCAGCATTTT. It specifies CASSLRGKEQPQHF.

In DNA, the CDR3 is TGTGCCAGCAGCTCCCGGGGAGGGGAAAGGTCCCTCCACTTT. It yields the protein CASSSRGGERSLHF. The chain carries TRBV11-2 and TRBJ1-6; D may be TRBD1 (5 bases). V lost 4 bases and J lost 14, with 18 bases in between. The CDR3 runs 14 residues. Germline V gene sequence: CDR1 SGHAT, CDR2 FQNNGV.

The V gene is TRBV7-9, the J gene TRBJ2-3; possible D gene TRBD2, 7 bases. V was cut by 9 bases and J by 3 bases, with 10 bases left in between. Germline V CDR1 and CDR2: SEHNR, FQNEAQ (reference sequence). This CDR3 has 12 residues. The CDR3 DNA is TGTGCCAGTGGGGGGGCGACAGATACGCAGTATTTT. Residues: CASGGATDTQYF.

This clone was counted a few times. The chain combines TRBV10-3 with TRBJ2-2; either TRBD1 or TRBD2 may supply D (6 bases each). The V gene lost 2 bases and the J gene lost 4 bases, with 11 bases spanning the gap. The CDR3 extends over 15 amino acids. The germline CDR1 and CDR2 sequences are ENHRY and SYGVKD. As DNA, the CDR3 is TGTGCCATCAGTGAGCGGGGGCCACCCACCGGGGAGCTGTTTTTT. Amino acid sequence: CAISERGPPTGELFF.

The chain has TRBV21-1 and TRBJ2-1. TRBV21-1 is designated a pseudogene. The CDR3 totals 15 residues. The CDR3 sequence: CASSQLGRSYNEQFF. Here the CDR3 DNA reads TGTGCCAGCAGCCAATTGGGACGGTCCTACAATGAGCAGTTCTTC.

V gene TRBV4-1 combines with J gene TRBJ2-3; maybe TRBD2 (5 bases). This CDR3 spans 17 amino acids. The germline V gene has CDR1 MGHRA and CDR2 YSYEKL. The V end lost 0 bases, the J end lost 4 bases, and 17 bases lay between the germline ends. CDR3 DNA: TGCGCCAGCAGCCAAGAAGAGAGGGATCCGGGTTCAGATACGCAGTATTTT. Translating gives CASSQEERDPGSDTQYF.

The rearrangement links TRBV28 to TRBJ2-3; 8 bases map to TRBD1. Germline V gives CDR1 MDHEN, CDR2 SYDVKM. V shed 5 bases, J shed 1 base, and the junction held 5 bases outside the gene matches. The CDR3 consists of 15 residues. The CDR3 nucleotides are TGTGCCAGCAGTCCTCCGGGACAGGGCACAGATACGCAGTATTTT. Translation: CASSPPGQGTDTQYF.

The chain employs TRBV25-1 and TRBJ2-3; a possible D gene is TRBD1 (6 bases). The CDR3 extends over 15 amino acids. Looked up from germline, CDR1 is MGHDK and CDR2 is SYGVNS. Trimming cost V 3 bases and J 3 bases, with 13 bases left between them. The CDR3 nucleotides are TGTGCCAGCAGTGAGACCAGGGGTGGGACAGATACGCAGTATTTT. Protein sequence: CASSETRGGTDTQYF.

The J gene is TRBJ1-2, the V gene TRBV4-1; 7 nucleotides agree with TRBD1. After removal of 1 base from V and 0 bases from J, the junction contained 2 bases not matched to a gene. Germline CDR1 reads MGHRA; CDR2 reads YSYEKL. This CDR3 has 15 residues. The DNA of the CDR3 is TGCGCCAGCAGCCAAGCAGGGACAGCTAACTATGGCTACACCTTC. Translated, it gives CASSQAGTANYGYTF.

The chain carries TRBV6-5 and TRBJ2-2, with D tentatively TRBD1 (5 bases). Germline V lookup: CDR1 MNHEY, CDR2 SVGAGI. The V and J ends lost 8 bases and 4 bases respectively, with 14 bases between them. The CDR3 is 14 amino acids. The CDR3 region is CASLHRGGTGELFF. The CDR3 nucleotides are TGTGCCAGCCTACATAGGGGTGGCACCGGGGAGCTGTTTTTT.

The V call is TRBV28, the J call TRBJ2-6, with unresolved D. The V gene lost 6 bases and the J gene lost 1 base, with 10 bases spanning the gap. The CDR3 spans 15 residues. Germline assignment: CDR1 MDHEN and CDR2 SYDVKM. The CDR3 region has the DNA TGTGCCAGCAGGCCCCCAGAGTCTGGGGCCAACGTCCTGACTTTC. Its protein product is CASRPPESGANVLTF.

This clone was counted a few times. The chain combines TRBV6-5 with TRBJ1-4; no reliable D call. The CDR3 spans 16 residues. Germline V gives CDR1 MNHEY, CDR2 SVGAGI. Deletions cut 0 bases from V and 1 base from J, with 9 bases between. In DNA, the CDR3 is TGTGCCAGCAGTTACTCGAGTGGCGGAACTAATGAAAAACTGTTTTTT. Translating it yields CASSYSSGGTNEKLFF.

This clone was observed a handful of times. The sample contains more than one DNA sequence encoding this CDR3. J is TRBJ1-1 and V is TRBV7-2; TRBD1 matches 8 bases. CDR3 length equals 14 residues. CDR1 and CDR2 from the germline V gene are SGHTA and FQGNSA. The junction had 3 bases not matched to a gene; V was cut back by 1 base and J by 5 bases. The CDR3 region has the DNA TGTGCCAGCAGCTTAGAAGGACAGGGTACTGAAGCTTTCTTT. Amino acid sequence: CASSLEGQGTEAFF. The variable domain in full, with the rest retrieved from reference TRBV7-2 and TRBJ1-1, is GAGVSQSPSNKVTEKGKDVELRCDPISGHTALYWYRQSLGQGLEFLIYFQGNSAPDKSGLPSDRFSAERTGGSVSTLTIQRTQQEDSAVYLCASSLEGQGTEAFFGQGTRLTVV.

This rearrangement joins TRBV27 to TRBJ2-3; possible D gene TRBD2, 5 bases. Germline CDR1 and CDR2: MNHEY and SMNVEV (reference sequence). The V end was cut by 2 bases, the J end by 1 base, with 16 bases between. CDR3 length: 17 residues. The CDR3 loop is CASSLASHPGGTDTQYF. For the CDR3, the DNA is TGTGCCAGCAGTTTAGCTAGCCATCCTGGGGGCACAGATACGCAGTATTTT.

This rearrangement joins TRBV30 to TRBJ1-2; unclear D gene. The ends were cut back, 4 bases at V and 8 bases at J, with 14 bases in the middle. CDR1 is GTSNPN and CDR2 is SVGIG in the germline V gene (reference sequence). The CDR3 is made up of 12 amino acids. CDR3: CAWTWISGGYTF. The CDR3 DNA sequence: TGTGCCTGGACCTGGATCTCGGGGGGCTACACCTTC.

This chain connects TRBV5-6 to TRBJ1-2, with D maybe TRBD1 (5 bases). The length of the CDR3 is 13 residues. V lost 3 bases, J lost 7 bases, and 13 bases lay in between. Germline V CDR1 and CDR2: SGHDT, YYEEEE. The CDR3 loop reads CASSSGGVGGYTF. CDR3 nucleotide sequence: TGTGCCAGCAGCTCCGGGGGGGTAGGTGGCTACACCTTC.

The chain is built from TRBV5-8 and TRBJ1-3; D uncertain. Germline lookup yields CDR1 SGHTS and CDR2 YDEGEE. V was pared by 5 bases and J by 0 bases, with 12 bases between. The CDR3 runs to 15 residues. The CDR3: CASRNWGLSGNTIYF. In DNA form, the CDR3 reads TGTGCCAGCAGAAACTGGGGTCTCTCTGGAAACACCATATATTTT.

V usage is TRBV5-1 and J usage is TRBJ1-1; a possible D gene is TRBD1 (5 bases). V was shortened by 6 bases and J by 2 bases, with 11 bases between the two germline ends. Germline loops: CDR1 SGHRS, CDR2 YFSETQ. The CDR3 runs to 13 residues. The CDR3 DNA follows: TGCGCCAGCAAGTACCAGGGTAACACTGAAGCTTTCTTT. This codes for CASKYQGNTEAFF.

The chain has TRBV4-3 and TRBJ2-5; possibly TRBD2 for D (6 bases). The J call could be wrong; TRBJ2-7 is a better fit for the DNA end. CDR3 length equals 16 residues. CDR1 is LGHNA and CDR2 is YSLEER in the germline V gene. The CDR3 DNA follows: TGCGCCAGCAGCCAAGATGCTGACGGGGGTTTATACGAGCAGTACTTC. Its protein is CASSQDADGGLYEQYF.

CDR3 protein: CASSALKDRGSAEQYF. The CDR3 bases are TGTGCCAGCAGTGCCCTTAAGGACAGGGGGAGCGCCGAGCAGTACTTC. The chain joins TRBV27 to TRBJ2-7; 10 bases agree with TRBD1. CDR1 MNHEY and CDR2 SMNVEV come from the germline V gene (reference sequence). V lost 5 bases, J lost 6 bases, and 13 bases stayed unmatched. The CDR3 length is 16 residues.

V gene TRBV4-2 combines with J gene TRBJ1-6; D remains unclear. V lost 4 bases to trimming and J lost 4 bases, with 5 bases between them. From germline, CDR1 is LGHNA and CDR2 YNFKEQ. This CDR3 has 13 amino acids. This CDR3 reads CASSLDYNSPLHF. The CDR3 DNA reads as TGTGCCAGCAGCCTTGATTATAATTCACCCCTCCACTTT.